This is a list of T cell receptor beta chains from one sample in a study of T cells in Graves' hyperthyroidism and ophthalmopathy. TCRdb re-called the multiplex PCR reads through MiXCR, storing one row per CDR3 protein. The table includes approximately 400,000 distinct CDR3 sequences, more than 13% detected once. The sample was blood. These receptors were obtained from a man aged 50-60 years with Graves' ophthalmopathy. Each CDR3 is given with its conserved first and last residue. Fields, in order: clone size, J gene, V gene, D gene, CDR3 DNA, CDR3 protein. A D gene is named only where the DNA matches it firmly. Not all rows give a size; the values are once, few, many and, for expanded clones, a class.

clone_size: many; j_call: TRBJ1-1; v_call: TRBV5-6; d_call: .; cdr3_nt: TGTGCCAGCAGCTTGCCTACGACTGAAGCTTTCTTT; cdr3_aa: CASSLPTTEAFF
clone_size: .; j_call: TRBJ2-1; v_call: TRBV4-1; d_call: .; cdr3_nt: TGCGCCAGCAGCCAGCTCTCGCGGGGTTCCTACAATGAGCAGTTCTTC; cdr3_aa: CASSQLSRGSYNEQFF
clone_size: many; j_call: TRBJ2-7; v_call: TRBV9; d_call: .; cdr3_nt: TGTGCCAGCAGCGTAGCCGGGACGGCAGACTACGAGCAGTACTTC; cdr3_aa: CASSVAGTADYEQYF
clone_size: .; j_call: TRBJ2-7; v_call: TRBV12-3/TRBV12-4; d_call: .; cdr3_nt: TGTGCCAGCAGTTTAGGTGGGATGAGGGAGCAGTACTTC; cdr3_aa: CASSLGGMREQYF
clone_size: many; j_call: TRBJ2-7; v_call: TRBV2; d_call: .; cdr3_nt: TGTGCCAGCGGGGAAAGACTTAACGAGCAGTACTTC; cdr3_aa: CASGERLNEQYF
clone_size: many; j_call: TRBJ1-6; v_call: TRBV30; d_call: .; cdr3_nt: TGTGCCTGGGGACGGACTAATTCACCCCTCCACTTT; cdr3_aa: CAWGRTNSPLHF
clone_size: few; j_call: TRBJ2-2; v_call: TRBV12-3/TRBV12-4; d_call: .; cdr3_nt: TGTGCCAGCAGTCCCAAGGGGAACACCGGGGAGCTGTTTTTT; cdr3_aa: CASSPKGNTGELFF
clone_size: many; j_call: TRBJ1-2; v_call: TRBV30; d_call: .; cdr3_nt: TGTGCCTGGGACAGACAATTCTATGGCTACACCTTC; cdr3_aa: CAWDRQFYGYTF
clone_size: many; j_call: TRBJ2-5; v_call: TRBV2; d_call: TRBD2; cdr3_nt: TGTGCCAGCAGTGAAGGCCTAGCGGGAGCAGGGGAGACCCAGTACTTC; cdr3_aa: CASSEGLAGAGETQYF
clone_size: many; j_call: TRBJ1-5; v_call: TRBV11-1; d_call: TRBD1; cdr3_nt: TGTGCCAGCAGCCAGGGACAGGGTAATGGACAGCCCCAGCATTTT; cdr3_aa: CASSQGQGNGQPQHF
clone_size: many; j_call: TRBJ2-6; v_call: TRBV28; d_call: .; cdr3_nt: TGTGCCAGCAGTCCAACTCTTGGGTTTGGGGCCAACGTCCTGACTTTC; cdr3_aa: CASSPTLGFGANVLTF
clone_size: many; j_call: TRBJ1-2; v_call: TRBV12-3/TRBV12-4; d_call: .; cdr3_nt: TGTGCCAACTCCCGGCGGGGGGTTGGCTACACCTTC; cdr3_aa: CANSRRGVGYTF
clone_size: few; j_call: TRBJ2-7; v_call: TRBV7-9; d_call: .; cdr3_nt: TGTGCCAGCAGTCACAGCGCCTACGAGCAGTACTTC; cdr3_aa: CASSHSAYEQYF
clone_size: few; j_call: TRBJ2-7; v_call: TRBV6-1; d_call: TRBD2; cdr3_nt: TGTGCCAGCAGTCACAACCCGGGACTAGCGGTGAGCTCCTACGAGCAGTACTTC; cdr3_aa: CASSHNPGLAVSSYEQYF
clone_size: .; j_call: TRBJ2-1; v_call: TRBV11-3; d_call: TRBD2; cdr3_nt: TGTGCCAGCCACTTAATGGCGGGAGCTCACAATGAGCAGTTCTTC; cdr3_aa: CASHLMAGAHNEQFF
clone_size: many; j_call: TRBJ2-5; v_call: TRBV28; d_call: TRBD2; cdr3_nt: TGTGCCAGCAGCTCACTAGCGGGAACGTTATTAGAGACCCAGTACTTC; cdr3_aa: CASSSLAGTLLETQYF
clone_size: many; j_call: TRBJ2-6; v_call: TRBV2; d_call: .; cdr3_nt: TGTGCCACCAACAACCTTCGTACTGATAGCTCTGGGGCCAACGTCCTGACTTTC; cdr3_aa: CATNNLRTDSSGANVLTF
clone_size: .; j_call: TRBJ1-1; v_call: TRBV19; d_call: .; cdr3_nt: TGTGCCAGCAACCGGGACACCCTGAACACTGAAGCTTTCTTT; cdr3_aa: CASNRDTLNTEAFF
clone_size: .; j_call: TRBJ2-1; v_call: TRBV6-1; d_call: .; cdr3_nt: TGTGCCAGCAGTGAAGCGCTTCGGGCGGGCACCTACAATGAGCAGTTCTTC; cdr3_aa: CASSEALRAGTYNEQFF
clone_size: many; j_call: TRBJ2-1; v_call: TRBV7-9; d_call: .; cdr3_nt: TGTGCCAGCAGCTTACTCAATTTCAATGAGCAGTTCTTC; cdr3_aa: CASSLLNFNEQFF
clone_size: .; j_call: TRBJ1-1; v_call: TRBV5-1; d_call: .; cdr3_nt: TGCGCCAGCAGCTTGGATGGACGGCCCTCTTTTGAAGCTTTCTTT; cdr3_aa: CASSLDGRPSFEAFF
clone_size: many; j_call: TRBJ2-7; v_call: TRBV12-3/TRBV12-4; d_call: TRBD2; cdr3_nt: TGTGCCAGCAGTCCAACTGGACTAGCGGGCTCCTACGAGCAGTACTTC; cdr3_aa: CASSPTGLAGSYEQYF
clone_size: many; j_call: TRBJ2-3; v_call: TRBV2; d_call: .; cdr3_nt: TGTGCCAGCAGTGAAGTGGATACGCAGTATTTT; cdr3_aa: CASSEVDTQYF
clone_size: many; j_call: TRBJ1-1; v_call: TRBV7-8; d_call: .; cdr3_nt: TGTGCCAGCAGCTCAAGGGCAGGGCGAGCTTTCTTT; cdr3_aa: CASSSRAGRAFF
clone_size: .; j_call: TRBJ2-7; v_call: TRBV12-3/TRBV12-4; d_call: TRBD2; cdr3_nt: TGTGCCAGCAGCACCCCCTCACTAGCGCTCGAGCAGTACTTC; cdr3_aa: CASSTPSLALEQYF
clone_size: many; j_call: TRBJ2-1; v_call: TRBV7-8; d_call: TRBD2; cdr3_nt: TGTGCCAGCAGGGCTGTACTAGCGGGAGTTCTTTCCAATGAGCAGTTCTTC; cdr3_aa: CASRAVLAGVLSNEQFF
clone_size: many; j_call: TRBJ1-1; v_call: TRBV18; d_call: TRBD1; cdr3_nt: TGTGCCAGCTCACGACAGGGGGCGGACACTGAAGCTTTCTTT; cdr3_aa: CASSRQGADTEAFF
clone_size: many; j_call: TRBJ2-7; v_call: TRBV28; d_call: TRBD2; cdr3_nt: TGTGCCAGCAGTTCTCTAGCGGCAATCCACGAGCAGTACTTC; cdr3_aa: CASSSLAAIHEQYF
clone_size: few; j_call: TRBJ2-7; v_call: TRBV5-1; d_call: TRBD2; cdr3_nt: TGCGCCAGCAGCTTGGCCACTAGCGGGAGGGCCTATGGATACGAGCAGTACTTC; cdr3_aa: CASSLATSGRAYGYEQYF
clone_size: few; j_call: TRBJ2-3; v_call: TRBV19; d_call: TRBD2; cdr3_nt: TGTGCCAGTAGTCCCTCGGGACTAGCAAAGAGTAGGACAGATACGCAGTATTTT; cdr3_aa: CASSPSGLAKSRTDTQYF
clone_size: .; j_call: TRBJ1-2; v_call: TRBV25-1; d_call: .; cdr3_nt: TGTGCCAGCAGTGTGAGTTCTAACTATGGCTACACCTTC; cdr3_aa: CASSVSSNYGYTF
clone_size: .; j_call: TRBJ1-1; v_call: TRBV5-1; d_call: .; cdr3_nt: TGCGCCAGCAGCTTGGACCGAACGGGCACTGAAGCTTTCTTT; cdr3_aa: CASSLDRTGTEAFF
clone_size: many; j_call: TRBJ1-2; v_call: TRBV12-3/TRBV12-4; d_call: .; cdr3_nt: TGTGCCAGCAGTTCCCCCCGACAGAACTCATATGGCTACACCTTC; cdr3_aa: CASSSPRQNSYGYTF
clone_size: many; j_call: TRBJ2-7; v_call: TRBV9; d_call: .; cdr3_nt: TGTGCCAGCAGCGTAAAATCGGGATTCAGCGAGCAGTACTTC; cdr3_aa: CASSVKSGFSEQYF
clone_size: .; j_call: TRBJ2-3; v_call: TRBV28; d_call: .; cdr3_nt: TGTGCCGGCGGATCGGGCTCTAGCACAGATACGCAGTATTTT; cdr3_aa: CAGGSGSSTDTQYF
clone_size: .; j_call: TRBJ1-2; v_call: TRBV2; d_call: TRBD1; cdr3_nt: TGTGCCAGCAGAGAGGGACCGGGACAGGGCGGCTATGGCTACACCTTC; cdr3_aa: CASREGPGQGGYGYTF
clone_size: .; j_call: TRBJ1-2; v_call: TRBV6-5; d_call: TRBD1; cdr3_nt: TGTGCCAGCAGTTACTCGCCGGGACAGGGAAACTATGGCTACACCTTC; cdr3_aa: CASSYSPGQGNYGYTF
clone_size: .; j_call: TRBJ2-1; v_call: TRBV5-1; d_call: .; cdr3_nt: TGCGCCAGCAGCTTGCGTACGGGGGCGTACAATGAGCAGTTCTTC; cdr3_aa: CASSLRTGAYNEQFF
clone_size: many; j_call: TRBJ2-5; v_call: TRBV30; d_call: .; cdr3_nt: TGTGCCTGGAGTGGGGGATTAGGAGAGACCCAGTACTTC; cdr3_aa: CAWSGGLGETQYF
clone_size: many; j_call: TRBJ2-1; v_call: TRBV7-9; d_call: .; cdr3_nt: TGTGCCAGCAGCTTACCGCCGAATGAGCAGTTCTTC; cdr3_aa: CASSLPPNEQFF
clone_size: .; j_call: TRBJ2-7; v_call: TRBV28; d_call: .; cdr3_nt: TGTGCCAGCGGACCCTCGGGACCCTACGAGCAGTACTTC; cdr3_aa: CASGPSGPYEQYF
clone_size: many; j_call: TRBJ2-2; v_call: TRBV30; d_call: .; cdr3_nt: .; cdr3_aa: CAWMPSGMTFGELFF
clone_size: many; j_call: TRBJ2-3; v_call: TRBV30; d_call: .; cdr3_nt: TGTGCCTGGGGAAGCTCAGGCGGTTTCGGTGATACGCAGTATTTT; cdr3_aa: CAWGSSGGFGDTQYF
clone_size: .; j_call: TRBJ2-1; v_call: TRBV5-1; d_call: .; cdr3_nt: TGCGCCAGCAGCTTGAGGCGGGACCGCTCAATCAATGAGCAGTTCTTC; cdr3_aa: CASSLRRDRSINEQFF
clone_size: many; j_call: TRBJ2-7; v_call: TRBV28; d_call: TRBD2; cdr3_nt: TGTGCCAGCAGCGGACTAGCGGGAGGGCCGTCCTACGAGCAGTACTTC; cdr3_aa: CASSGLAGGPSYEQYF
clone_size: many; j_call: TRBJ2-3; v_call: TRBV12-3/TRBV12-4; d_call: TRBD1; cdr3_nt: TGTGCCAGCATAAAAGACAGGGCGAATACGCAGTATTTT; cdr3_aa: CASIKDRANTQYF
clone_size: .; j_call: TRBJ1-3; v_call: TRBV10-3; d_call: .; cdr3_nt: TGTGCCATCACAACAGGGAACTCTGGAAACACCATATATTTT; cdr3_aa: CAITTGNSGNTIYF
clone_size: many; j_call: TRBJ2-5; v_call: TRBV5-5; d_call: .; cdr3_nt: TGTGCCAGCAGCTCGGCGGACCAGACCCAGTACTTC; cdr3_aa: CASSSADQTQYF
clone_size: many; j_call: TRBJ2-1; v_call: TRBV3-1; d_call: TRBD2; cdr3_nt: TGTGCCAGCAGCCAACCGGGACTAGCGAACAATGAGCAGTTCTTC; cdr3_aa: CASSQPGLANNEQFF
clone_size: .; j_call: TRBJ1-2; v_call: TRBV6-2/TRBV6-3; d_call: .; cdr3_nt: TGTGCCAGCAGTGCCACTTACCGCTATGGCTACACCTTC; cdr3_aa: CASSATYRYGYTF
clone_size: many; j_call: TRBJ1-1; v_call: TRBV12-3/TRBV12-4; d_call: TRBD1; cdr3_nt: TGTGCCAGCAGTCCACGGGACAGTTCGATGAACACTGAAGCTTTCTTT; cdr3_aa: CASSPRDSSMNTEAFF
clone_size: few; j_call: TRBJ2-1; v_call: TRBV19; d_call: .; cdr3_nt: TGTGCCAGGTCGGCGAAGGCCTCCTACAATGAGCAGTTCTTC; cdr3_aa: CARSAKASYNEQFF
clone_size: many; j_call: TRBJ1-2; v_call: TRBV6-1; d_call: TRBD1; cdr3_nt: TGTGCCAGCAGTCGACAGGGCGCCTATGGCTACACCTTC; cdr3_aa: CASSRQGAYGYTF
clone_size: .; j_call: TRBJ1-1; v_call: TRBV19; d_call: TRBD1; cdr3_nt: TGTGCCAGCACCGGGACAGGGATACGGAGCACTGAAGCTTTCTTT; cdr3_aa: CASTGTGIRSTEAFF
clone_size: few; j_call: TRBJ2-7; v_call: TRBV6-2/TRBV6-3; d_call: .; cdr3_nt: TGTGCCAGCAGTTACGACGCCTACGAGCAGTACTTC; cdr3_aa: CASSYDAYEQYF
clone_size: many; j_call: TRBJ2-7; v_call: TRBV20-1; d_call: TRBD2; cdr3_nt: TGCAGTGCTTTCAAGAGCGGGGGGGATTCCTACGAGCAGTACTTC; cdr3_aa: CSAFKSGGDSYEQYF